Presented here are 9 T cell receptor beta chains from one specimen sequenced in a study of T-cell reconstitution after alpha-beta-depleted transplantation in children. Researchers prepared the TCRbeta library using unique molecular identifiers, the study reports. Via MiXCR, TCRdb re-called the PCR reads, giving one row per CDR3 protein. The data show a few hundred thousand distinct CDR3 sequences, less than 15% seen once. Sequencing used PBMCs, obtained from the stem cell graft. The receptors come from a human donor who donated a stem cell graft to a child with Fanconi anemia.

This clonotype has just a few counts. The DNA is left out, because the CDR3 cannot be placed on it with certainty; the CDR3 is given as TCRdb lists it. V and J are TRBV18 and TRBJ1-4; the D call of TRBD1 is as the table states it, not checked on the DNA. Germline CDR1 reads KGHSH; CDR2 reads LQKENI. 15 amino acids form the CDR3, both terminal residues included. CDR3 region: CASSPGQLYEKLFFF.

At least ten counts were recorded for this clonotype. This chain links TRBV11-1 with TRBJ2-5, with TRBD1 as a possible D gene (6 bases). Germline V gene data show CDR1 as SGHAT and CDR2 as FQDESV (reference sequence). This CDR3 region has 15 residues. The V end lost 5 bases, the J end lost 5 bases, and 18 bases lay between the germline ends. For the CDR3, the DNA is TGTGCCAGCAGCCAGGGGATCGGGAAGTTGGAGACCCAGTACTTC. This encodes CASSQGIGKLETQYF. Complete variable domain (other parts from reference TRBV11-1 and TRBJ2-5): EAEVAQSPRYKITEKSQAVAFWCDPISGHATLYWYRQILGQGPELLVQFQDESVVDDSQLPKDRFSAERLKGVDSTLKIQPAELGDSAMYLCASSQGIGKLETQYFGPGTRLLVL.

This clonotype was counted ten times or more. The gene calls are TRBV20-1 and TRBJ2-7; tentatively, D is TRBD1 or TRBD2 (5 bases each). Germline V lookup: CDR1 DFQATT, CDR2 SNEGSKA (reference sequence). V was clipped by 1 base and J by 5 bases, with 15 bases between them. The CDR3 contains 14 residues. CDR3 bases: TGCAGTGCTAGAGCGCCCACAGGAGGAGACGAGCAGTACGTC. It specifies CSARAPTGGDEQYV.

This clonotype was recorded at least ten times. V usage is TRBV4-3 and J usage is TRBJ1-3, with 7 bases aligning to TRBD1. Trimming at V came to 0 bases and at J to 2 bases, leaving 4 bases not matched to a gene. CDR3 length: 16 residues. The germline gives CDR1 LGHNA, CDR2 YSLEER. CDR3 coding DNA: TGCGCCAGCAGCCAAGACGACAGGGTAGCTGGAAACACCATATATTTT. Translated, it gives CASSQDDRVAGNTIYF.

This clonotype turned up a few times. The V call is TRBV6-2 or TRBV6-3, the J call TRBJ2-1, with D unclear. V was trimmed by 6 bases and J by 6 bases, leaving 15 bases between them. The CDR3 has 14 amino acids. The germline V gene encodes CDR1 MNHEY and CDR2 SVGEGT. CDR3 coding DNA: TGTGCCAGCAGCACCCTGAGGATCGGCAATGAGCAGTTCTTC. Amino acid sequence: CASSTLRIGNEQFF.

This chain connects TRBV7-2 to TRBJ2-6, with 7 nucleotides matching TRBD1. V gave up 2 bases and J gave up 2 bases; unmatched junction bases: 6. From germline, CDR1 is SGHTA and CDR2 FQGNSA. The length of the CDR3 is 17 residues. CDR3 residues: CASSLTLTGAGANVLTF. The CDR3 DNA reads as TGTGCCAGCAGCTTAACCCTTACAGGGGCTGGGGCCAACGTCCTGACTTTC.

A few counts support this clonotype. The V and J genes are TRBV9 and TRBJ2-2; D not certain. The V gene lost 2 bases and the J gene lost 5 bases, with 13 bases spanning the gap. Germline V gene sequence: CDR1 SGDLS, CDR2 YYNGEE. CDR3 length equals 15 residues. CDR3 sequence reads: CASSVGPLPTGELFF. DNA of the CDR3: TGTGCCAGCAGCGTTGGCCCACTCCCGACCGGGGAGCTGTTTTTT.

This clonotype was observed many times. The chain's CDR3 is CASSVTSLGNEQFF. The CDR3, as DNA: TGTGCCAGCAGCGTTACTTCCTTGGGTAATGAGCAGTTCTTC. This chain connects TRBV9 to TRBJ2-1; no reliable D call. V lost 2 bases and J 7 bases, leaving 13 bases between the germline ends. CDR1 and CDR2 (germline): SGDLS, YYNGEE. The CDR3 contains 14 residues.

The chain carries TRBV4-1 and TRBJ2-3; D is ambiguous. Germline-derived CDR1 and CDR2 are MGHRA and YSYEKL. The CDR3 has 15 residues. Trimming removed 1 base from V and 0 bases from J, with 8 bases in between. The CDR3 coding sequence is TGCGCCAGCAGCCAAGGGGCAGTCAGCACAGATACGCAGTATTTT. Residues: CASSQGAVSTDTQYF.